This entry describes one T cell receptor (beta chain). Its antigen is as yet unknown. CDR1 and CDR2 from the germline V gene are MNHEY and SMNVEV (reference sequence). The J segment lost 0 bases and the V segment lost 5 bases, leaving 12 bases of the junction unmatched. The length of the CDR3 is 17 residues. Previously described methods and listed TCR primers were employed for the bulk TCR libraries. MiXCR, applied by TCRdb to the PCR reads, yields one record per CDR3 protein. The repertoire consists of about 68,000 distinct CDR3 sequences, with less than 20% occurring once and the leading ten covering approximately 1.5%. The sample is drawn from a study of molecular identifiers for immune sequencing clone quantification. Overall study results and limits: Clones with over 20 RNA copies captured over 98% of effector molecules but under 1% of naive ones. One cell's worth of spiked Jurkat TCR RNA was reportedly detectable among about a million naive cells.

The specimen sequenced was naive CD8+ T cells from blood, with Jurkat cell RNA spiked in. Specified subset: FACS-sorted CD8+CD4-CCR7+CD45RA+ naive T cells. This receptor was identified in a human donor in good health. Some libraries in this study had Jurkat cell RNA spiked in. V is TRBV27 and J is TRBJ2-5, with 7 bases matching TRBD1. CDR3 amino acids: CASSQTTGTKYQETQYF. The CDR3, as DNA: TGTGCCAGCAGTCAAACGACAGGGACGAAGTACCAAGAGACCCAGTACTTC.